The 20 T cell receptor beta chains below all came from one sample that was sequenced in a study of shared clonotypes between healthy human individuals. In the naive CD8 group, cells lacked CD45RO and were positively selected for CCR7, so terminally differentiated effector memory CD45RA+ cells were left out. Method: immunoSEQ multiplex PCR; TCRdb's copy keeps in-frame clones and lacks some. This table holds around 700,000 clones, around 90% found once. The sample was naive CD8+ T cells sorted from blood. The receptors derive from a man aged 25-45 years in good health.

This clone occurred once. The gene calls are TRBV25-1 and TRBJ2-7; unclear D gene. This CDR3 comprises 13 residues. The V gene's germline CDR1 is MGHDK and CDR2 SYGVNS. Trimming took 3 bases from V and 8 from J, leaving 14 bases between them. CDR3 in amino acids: CASSDRILTQQYF. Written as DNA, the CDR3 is TGTGCCAGCAGTGACAGGATCTTGACGCAGCAGTACTTC.

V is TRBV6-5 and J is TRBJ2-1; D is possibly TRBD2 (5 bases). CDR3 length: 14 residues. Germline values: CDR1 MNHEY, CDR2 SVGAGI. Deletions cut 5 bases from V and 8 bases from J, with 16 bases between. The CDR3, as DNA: TGTGCCAGCAGTAAAGGGAGACGTAAGGATGAGCAGTTCTTC. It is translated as CASSKGRRKDEQFF.

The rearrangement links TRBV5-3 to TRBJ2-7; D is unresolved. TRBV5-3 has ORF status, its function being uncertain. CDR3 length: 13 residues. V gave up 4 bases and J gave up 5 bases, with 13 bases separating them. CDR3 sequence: CARSLRRGHEQYF. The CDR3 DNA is TGTGCCAGAAGCCTCCGGAGAGGCCACGAGCAGTACTTC.

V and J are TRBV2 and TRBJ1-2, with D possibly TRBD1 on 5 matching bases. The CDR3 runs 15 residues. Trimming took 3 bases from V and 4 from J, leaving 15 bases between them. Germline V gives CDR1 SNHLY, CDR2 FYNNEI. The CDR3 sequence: CASSDFGDLIYGYTF. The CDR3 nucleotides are TGTGCCAGCAGTGACTTTGGGGACCTGATCTATGGCTACACCTTC.

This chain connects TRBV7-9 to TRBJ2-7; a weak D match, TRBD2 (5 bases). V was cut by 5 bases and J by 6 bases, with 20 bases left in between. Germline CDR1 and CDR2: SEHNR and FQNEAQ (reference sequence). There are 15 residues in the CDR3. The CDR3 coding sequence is TGTGCCAGCAGCCCAACGGCGGCCCCGAGCGGCGAGCAGTACTTC. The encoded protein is CASSPTAAPSGEQYF.

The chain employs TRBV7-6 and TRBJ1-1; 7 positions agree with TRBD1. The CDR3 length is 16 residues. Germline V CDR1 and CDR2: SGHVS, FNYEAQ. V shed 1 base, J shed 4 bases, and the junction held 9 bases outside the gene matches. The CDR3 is CASSLDRQGFGTEAFF. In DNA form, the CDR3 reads TGTGCCAGCAGCTTAGATCGACAGGGTTTTGGCACTGAAGCTTTCTTT. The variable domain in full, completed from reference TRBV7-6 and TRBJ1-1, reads GAGVSQSPRYKVTKRGQDVALRCDPISGHVSLYWYRQALGQGPEFLTYFNYEAQQDKSGLPNDRFSAERPEGSISTLTIQRTEQRDSAMYRCASSLDRQGFGTEAFFGQGTRLTVV.

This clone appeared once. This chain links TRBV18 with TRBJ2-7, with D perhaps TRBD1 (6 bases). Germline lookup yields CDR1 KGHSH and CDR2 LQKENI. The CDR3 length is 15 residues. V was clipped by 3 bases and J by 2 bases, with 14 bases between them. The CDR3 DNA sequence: TGTGCCAGCTCACCTCAAGACAGGCCCCCCTACGAGCAGTACTTC. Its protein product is CASSPQDRPPYEQYF.

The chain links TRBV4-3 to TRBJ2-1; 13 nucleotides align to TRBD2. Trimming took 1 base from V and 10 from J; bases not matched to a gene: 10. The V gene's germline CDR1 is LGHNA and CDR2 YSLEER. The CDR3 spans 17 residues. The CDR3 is CASSQVGTSGTRGEQFF. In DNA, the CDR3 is TGCGCCAGCAGCCAAGTTGGGACTAGCGGGACCCGGGGGGAGCAGTTCTTC.

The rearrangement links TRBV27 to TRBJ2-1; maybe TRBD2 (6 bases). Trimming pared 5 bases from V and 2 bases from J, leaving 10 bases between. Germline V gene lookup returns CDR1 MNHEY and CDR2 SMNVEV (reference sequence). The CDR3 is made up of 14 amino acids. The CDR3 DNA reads TGTGCCAGCAGTAAGGAGGGCCCCTACAATGAGCAGTTCTTC. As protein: CASSKEGPYNEQFF.

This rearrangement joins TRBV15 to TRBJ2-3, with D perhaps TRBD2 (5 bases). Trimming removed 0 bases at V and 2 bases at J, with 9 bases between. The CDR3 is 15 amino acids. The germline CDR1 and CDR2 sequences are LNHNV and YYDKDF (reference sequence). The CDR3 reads CATSRESGPTDTQYF. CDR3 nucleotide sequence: TGTGCCACCAGCAGAGAGAGCGGACCCACAGATACGCAGTATTTT.

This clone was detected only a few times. CDR3: CASSRPQGGGYTF. As DNA, the CDR3 is TGCGCCAGCAGCCGACCACAGGGTGGTGGCTACACCTTC. V is TRBV4-1 and J is TRBJ1-2; weak D call: TRBD1 (6 bases). V was cut by 4 bases and J by 7 bases, with 13 bases left in between. This CDR3 has 13 amino acids. In germline, CDR1 is MGHRA, CDR2 YSYEKL.

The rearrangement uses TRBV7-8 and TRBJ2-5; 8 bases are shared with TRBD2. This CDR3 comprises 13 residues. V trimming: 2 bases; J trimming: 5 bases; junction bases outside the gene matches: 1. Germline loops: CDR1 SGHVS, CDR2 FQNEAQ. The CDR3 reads CASSLTGGETQYF. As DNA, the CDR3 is TGTGCCAGCAGCTTAACGGGGGGGGAGACCCAGTACTTC.

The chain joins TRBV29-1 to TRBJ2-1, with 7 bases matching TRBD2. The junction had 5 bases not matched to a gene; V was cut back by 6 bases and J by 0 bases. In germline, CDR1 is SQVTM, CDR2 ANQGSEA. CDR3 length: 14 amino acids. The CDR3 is CSVAAGASYNEQFF. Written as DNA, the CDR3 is TGCAGCGTGGCTGCGGGAGCCTCCTACAATGAGCAGTTCTTC.

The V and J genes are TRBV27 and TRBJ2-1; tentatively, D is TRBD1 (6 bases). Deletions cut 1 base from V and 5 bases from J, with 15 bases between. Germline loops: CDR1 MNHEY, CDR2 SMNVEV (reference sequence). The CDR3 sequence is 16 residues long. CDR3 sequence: CASSLLRGSYNNEQFF. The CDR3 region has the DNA TGTGCCAGCAGTTTATTAAGGGGGAGCTATAACAATGAGCAGTTCTTC.

Written as DNA, the CDR3 is TGTGCCAGTGATCAGGAGGTTTTTGGAAACACCATATATTTT. Its translation is CASDQEVFGNTIYF. The chain uses TRBV19 and TRBJ1-3; D is ambiguous. Germline CDR1 reads LNHDA; CDR2 reads SQIVND (reference sequence). This CDR3 comprises 14 residues. The ends were cut back, 8 bases at V and 3 bases at J, with 14 bases in the middle.

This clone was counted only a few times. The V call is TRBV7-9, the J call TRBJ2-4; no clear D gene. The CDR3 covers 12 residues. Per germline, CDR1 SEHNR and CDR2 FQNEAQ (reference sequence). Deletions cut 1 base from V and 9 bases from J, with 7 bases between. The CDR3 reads CASSLDSGIQYF. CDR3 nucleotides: TGTGCCAGCAGCTTAGATTCAGGCATTCAGTACTTC.

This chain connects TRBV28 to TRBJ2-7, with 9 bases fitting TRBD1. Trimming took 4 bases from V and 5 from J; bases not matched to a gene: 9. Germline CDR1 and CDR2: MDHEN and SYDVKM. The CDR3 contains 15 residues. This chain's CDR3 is CASSWTGVDTDEQYF. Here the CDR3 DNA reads TGTGCCAGCAGTTGGACAGGGGTTGATACTGACGAGCAGTACTTC.

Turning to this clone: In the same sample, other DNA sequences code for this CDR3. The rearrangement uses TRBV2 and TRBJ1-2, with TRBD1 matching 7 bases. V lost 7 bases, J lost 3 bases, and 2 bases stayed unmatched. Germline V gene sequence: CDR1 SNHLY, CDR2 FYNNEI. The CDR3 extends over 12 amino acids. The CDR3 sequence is CASKQGYYGYTF. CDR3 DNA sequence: TGTGCCAGCAAACAGGGGTACTATGGCTACACCTTC.

Here the CDR3 DNA reads TGTGCCAGTACCGTCGGGACAGGGGGCTCCTACGAGCAGTACTTC. This codes for CASTVGTGGSYEQYF. This chain joins TRBV19 and TRBJ2-7, with 11 bases identical to TRBD1. V dropped 7 bases and J dropped 0; count of bases not matched to a gene: 5. This CDR3 comprises 15 residues. Germline V CDR1 and CDR2: LNHDA, SQIVND (reference sequence).

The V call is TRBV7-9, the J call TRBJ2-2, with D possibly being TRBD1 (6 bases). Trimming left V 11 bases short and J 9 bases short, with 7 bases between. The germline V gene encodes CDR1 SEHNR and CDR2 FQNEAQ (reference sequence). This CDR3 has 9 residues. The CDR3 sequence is CAGGRELFF. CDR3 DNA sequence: TGTGCCGGGGGCAGGGAGCTGTTTTTT.